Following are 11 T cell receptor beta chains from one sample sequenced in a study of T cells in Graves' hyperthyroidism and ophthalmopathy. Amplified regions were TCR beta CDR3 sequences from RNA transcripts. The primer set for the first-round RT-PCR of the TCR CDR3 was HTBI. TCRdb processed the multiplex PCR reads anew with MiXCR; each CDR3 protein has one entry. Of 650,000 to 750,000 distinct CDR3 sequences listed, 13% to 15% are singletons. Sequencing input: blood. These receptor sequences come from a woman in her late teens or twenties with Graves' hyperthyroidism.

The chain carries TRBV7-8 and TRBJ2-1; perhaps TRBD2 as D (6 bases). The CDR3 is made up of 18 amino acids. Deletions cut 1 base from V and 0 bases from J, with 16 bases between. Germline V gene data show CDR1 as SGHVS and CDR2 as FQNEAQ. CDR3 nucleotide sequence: TGTGCCAGCAGCTTAGTTGGGCGGGGAAGGAGCTCCTACAATGAGCAGTTCTTC. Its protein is CASSLVGRGRSSYNEQFF.

CDR3 DNA: TGTGCCAGCAGCTTATCCGCAGGGAAGGGCACTGAAGCTTTCTTT. Amino acids: CASSLSAGKGTEAFF. The rearrangement uses TRBV7-9 and TRBJ1-1, with D possibly being TRBD1 (5 bases). Trimming took 2 bases from V and 4 from J, leaving 14 bases between them. The length of the CDR3 is 15 residues. Germline CDR1 and CDR2: SEHNR and FQNEAQ (reference sequence).

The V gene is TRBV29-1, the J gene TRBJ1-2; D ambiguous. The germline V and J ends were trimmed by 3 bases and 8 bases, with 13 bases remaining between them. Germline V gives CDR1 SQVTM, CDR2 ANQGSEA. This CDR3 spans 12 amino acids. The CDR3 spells CSVEEGSGGYTF. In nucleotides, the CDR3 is TGCAGCGTTGAGGAGGGCAGTGGGGGCTACACCTTC.

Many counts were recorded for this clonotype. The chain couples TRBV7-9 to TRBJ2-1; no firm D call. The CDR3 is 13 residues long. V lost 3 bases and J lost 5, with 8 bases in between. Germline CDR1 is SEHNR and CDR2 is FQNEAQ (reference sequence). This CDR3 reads CASSLGRHNEQFF. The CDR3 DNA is TGTGCCAGCAGCTTGGGCAGGCACAATGAGCAGTTCTTC.

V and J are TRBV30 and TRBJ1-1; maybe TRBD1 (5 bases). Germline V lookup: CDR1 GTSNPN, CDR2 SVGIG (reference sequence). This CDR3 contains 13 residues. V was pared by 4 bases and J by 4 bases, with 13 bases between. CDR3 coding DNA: TGTGCCTGGACGGGCGGGGGTGGCACTGAAGCTTTCTTT. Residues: CAWTGGGGTEAFF.

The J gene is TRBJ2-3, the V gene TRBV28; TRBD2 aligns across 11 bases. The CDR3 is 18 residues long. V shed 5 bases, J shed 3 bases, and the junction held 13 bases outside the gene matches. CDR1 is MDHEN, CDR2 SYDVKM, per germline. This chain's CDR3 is CASSPLWLAGGVTDTQYF. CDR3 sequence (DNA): TGTGCCAGCAGTCCCCTCTGGCTAGCGGGAGGAGTTACAGATACGCAGTATTTT.

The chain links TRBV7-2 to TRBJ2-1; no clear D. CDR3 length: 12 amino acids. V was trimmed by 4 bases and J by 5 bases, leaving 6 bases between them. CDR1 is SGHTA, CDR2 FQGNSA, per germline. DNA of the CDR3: TGTGCCAGCAGCTCGAGCCACAATGAGCAGTTCTTC. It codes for CASSSSHNEQFF.

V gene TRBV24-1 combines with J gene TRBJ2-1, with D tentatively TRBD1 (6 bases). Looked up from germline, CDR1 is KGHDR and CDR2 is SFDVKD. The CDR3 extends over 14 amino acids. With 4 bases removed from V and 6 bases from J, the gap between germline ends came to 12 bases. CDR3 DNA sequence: TGTGCCACCAGTGACCCCAGGACAGTCAATGAGCAGTTCTTC. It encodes CATSDPRTVNEQFF.

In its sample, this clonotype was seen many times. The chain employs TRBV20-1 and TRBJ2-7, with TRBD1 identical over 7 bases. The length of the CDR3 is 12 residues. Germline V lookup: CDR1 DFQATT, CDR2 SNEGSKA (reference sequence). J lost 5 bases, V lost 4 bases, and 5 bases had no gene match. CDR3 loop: CSAIRGLDEQYF. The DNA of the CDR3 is TGCAGTGCTATCAGGGGGTTGGACGAGCAGTACTTC.

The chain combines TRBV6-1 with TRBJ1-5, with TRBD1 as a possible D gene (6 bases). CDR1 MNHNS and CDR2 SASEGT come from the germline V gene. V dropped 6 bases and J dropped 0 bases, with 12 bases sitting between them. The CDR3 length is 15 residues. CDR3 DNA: TGTGCCAGCAGGCCAGGGGTTGTTAGCAATCAGCCCCAGCATTTT. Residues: CASRPGVVSNQPQHF.

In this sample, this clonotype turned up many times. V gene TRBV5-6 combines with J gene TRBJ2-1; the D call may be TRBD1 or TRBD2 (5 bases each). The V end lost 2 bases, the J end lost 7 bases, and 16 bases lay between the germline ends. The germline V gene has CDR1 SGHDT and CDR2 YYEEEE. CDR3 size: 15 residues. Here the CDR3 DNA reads TGTGCCAGCAGCTTCGGCCAGGGAGATGGGAATGAGCAGTTCTTC. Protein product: CASSFGQGDGNEQFF. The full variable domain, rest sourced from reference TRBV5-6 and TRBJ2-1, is DAGVTQSPTHLIKTRGQQVTLRCSPKSGHDTVSWYQQALGQGPQFIFQYYEEEERQRGNFPDRFSGHQFPNYSSELNVNALLLGDSALYLCASSFGQGDGNEQFFGPGTRLTVL.